The clone carrying this TCR beta chain is called medium-sized (0.01 to 0.1%) based on its frequency. These data come from a study of T cell clusters in autoimmune cytopenias. The CDR3 is made up of 16 amino acids. The germline V gene encodes CDR1 LNHDA and CDR2 SQIVND (reference sequence). TRB rearrangements were amplified by touch-down multiplex PCR with mixed TRB-A/B primers. TCRdb reprocessed the multiplex PCR reads and stores each CDR3 protein as one record, lacking DNA. The table gives 8,300 or so distinct CDR3 sequences; the top ten clones make up approximately 5.1% of it. TRB was amplified from roughly 250 ng of peripheral blood genomic DNA per sample.

Material: peripheral blood. The chain joins TRBV19 to TRBJ2-7; TCRdb calls TRBD1, which cannot be checked without DNA. This receptor was taken from a human donor with an autoimmune cytopenia or autoimmune hepatitis (not recorded which). CDR3: CASSPRRGLSSYEQYF.